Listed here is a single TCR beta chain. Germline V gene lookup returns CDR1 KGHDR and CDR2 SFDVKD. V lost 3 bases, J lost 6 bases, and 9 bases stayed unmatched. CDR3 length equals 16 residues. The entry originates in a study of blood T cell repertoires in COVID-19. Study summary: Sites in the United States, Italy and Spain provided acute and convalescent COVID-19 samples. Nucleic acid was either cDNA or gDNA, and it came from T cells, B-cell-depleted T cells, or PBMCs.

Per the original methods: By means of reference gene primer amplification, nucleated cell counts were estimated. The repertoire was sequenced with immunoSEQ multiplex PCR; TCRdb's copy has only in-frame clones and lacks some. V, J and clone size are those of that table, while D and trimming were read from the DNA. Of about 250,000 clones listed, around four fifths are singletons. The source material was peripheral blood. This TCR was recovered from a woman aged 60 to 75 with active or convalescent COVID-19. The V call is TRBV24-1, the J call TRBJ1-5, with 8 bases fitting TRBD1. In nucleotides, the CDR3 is TGTGCCACCAGTGATCCTAGGACAGGGTTAGTTCAGCCCCAGCATTTT. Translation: CATSDPRTGLVQPQHF.